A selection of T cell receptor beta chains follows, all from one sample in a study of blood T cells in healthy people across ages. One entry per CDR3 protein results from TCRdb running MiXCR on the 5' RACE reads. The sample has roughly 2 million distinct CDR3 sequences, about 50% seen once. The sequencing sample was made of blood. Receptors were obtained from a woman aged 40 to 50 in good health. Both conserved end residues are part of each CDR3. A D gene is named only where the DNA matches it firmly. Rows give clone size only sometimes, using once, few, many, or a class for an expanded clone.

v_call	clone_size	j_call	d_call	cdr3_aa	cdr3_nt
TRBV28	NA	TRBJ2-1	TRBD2	CASSSSGGASPYNEQFF	TGTGCCAGCAGTTCTAGCGGGGGGGCATCTCCCTACAATGAGCAGTTCTTC
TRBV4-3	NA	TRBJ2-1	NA	CASSQLSSVNEQFF	TGCGCCAGCAGCCAACTAAGTTCGGTCAATGAGCAGTTCTTC
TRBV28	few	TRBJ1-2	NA	CASSPARNYGYTF	TGTGCCAGCAGTCCCGCTAGGAACTATGGCTACACCTTC
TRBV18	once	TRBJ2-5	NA	CASSPQRKGETQYF	TGTGCCAGCTCACCACAGAGAAAGGGGGAGACCCAGTACTTC
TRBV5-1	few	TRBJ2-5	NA	CASSLSRDFETQYF	TGCGCCAGCAGCTTGAGCAGGGATTTTGAGACCCAGTACTTC
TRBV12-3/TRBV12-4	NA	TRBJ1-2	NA	CASSLAGYLYGYTF	TGTGCCAGCAGTTTAGCGGGATACCTCTATGGCTACACCTTC
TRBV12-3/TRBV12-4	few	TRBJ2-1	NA	CASKLQGRDEQFF	TGTGCCAGCAAACTACAGGGAAGGGATGAGCAGTTCTTC
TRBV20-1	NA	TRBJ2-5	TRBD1	CSASRSGQGGETQYF	TGCAGTGCTAGTCGCTCCGGACAGGGTGGAGAGACCCAGTACTTC
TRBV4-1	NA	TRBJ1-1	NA	CASSQEDRLNTEAFF	TGCGCCAGCAGCCAAGAGGACAGACTGAACACTGAAGCTTTCTTT
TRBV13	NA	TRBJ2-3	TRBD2	CASSFNSERGVPLGGDTQYF	TGTGCCAGCAGCTTTAATTCAGAGCGGGGGGTACCCTTGGGGGGAGATACGCAGTATTTT
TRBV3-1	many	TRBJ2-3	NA	CASSQPSTDTQYF	TGTGCCAGCAGCCAGCCTAGCACAGATACGCAGTATTTT
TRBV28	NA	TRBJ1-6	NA	CASSLNPPLHF	TGTGCCAGCAGTTTGAACCCACCCCTCCACTTT
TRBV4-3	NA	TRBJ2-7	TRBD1	CASSQHRGAYEQYF	TGCGCCAGCAGCCAACACAGGGGAGCCTACGAGCAGTACTTC
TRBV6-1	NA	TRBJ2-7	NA	CASSAWLGNYEQYF	TGTGCCAGCAGTGCCTGGTTAGGTAACTACGAGCAGTACTTC
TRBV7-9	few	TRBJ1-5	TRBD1	CASSSTGGPYSNQPQHF	TGTGCCAGCAGCTCGACAGGGGGCCCTTATAGCAATCAGCCCCAGCATTTT
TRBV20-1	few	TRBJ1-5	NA	CSARVTVLGPQHF	TGCAGTGCTAGAGTGACAGTCCTTGGGCCCCAGCATTTT
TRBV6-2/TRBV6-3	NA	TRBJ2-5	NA	CASSYSGAASQETQYF	TGTGCCAGCAGTTACTCGGGGGCGGCCTCTCAAGAGACCCAGTACTTC
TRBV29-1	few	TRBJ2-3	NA	CSVEVTFTDTQYF	TGCAGCGTTGAAGTCACCTTCACAGATACGCAGTATTTT
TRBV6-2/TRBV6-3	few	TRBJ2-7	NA	CASSLTHGQNLKQQYF	TGTGCCAGCAGTCTGACCCACGGACAGAATCTAAAGCAGCAGTACTTC
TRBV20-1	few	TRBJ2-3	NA	CSARGDRDTDTQYF	TGCAGTGCTAGAGGAGATCGAGACACAGATACGCAGTATTTT
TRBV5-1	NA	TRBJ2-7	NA	CASSPGTISSYEQYF	TGCGCCAGCAGCCCCGGGACCATAAGCTCCTACGAGCAGTACTTC
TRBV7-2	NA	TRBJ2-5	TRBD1	CASSSRQGRTQYF	TGTGCCAGCAGCTCGAGACAGGGTCGGACCCAGTACTTC
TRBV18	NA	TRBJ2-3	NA	CASSPPTGWSTDTQYF	TGTGCCAGCTCACCCCCGACAGGTTGGAGCACAGATACGCAGTATTTT
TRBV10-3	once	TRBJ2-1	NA	CAINPLGGPLGALTTREQFF	TGTGCCATCAACCCCTTGGGTGGTCCGCTGGGGGCCCTCACCACCAGAGAGCAGTTCTTC
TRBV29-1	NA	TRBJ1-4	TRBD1	CSVPGGGGEKLFF	TGCAGCGTACCAGGGGGAGGGGGTGAAAAACTGTTTTTT
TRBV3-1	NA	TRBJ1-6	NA	CASSPPTGTLGSNSPLHF	TGTGCCAGCAGCCCACCTACAGGAACCCTAGGCTCAAATTCACCCCTCCACTTT
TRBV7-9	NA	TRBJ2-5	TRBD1	CASSLQTATGPQETQYF	TGTGCCAGCAGCTTACAAACAGCGACAGGGCCCCAAGAGACCCAGTACTTC
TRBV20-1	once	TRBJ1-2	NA	CSASGQTQLLTEGYTF	TGCAGTGCTAGTGGACAAACCCAACTCCTAACGGAGGGCTACACCTTC
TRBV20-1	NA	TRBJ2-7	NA	CSADSSFWSYEQYF	TGCAGTGCGGACAGCAGTTTTTGGTCCTACGAGCAGTACTTC
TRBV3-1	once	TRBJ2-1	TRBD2	CASSQDGAGVIDEQFF	TGTGCCAGCAGCCAAGATGGTGCGGGGGTGATCGATGAGCAGTTCTTC
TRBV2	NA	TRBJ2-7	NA	CASSDLLGTSYEQYF	TGTGCCAGCAGTGATCTACTTGGGACCTCTTACGAGCAGTACTTC
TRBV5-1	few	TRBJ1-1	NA	CASSLAGEAFF	TGTGCCAGCAGTTTGGCGGGTGAAGCTTTCTTT
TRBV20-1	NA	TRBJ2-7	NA	CSAKPGPTLGEQYF	TGCAGTGCAAAACCGGGACCAACCCTAGGCGAGCAGTACTTC
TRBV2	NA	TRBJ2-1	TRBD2	CASSEITSGEETQFF	TGTGCCAGCAGTGAAATCACTAGCGGGGAAGAGACCCAGTTCTTC
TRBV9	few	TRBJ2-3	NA	CASSAKVGTDTQYF	TGTGCCAGCAGCGCCAAAGTGGGCACAGATACGCAGTATTTT
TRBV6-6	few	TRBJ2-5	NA	CASSYSGRAVETQYF	TGTGCCAGCAGTTACTCCGGTCGGGCCGTGGAGACCCAGTACTTC
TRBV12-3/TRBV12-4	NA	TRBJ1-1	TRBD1	CASAQGRGTEAFF	TGTGCCAGTGCACAGGGGCGAGGCACTGAAGCTTTCTTT
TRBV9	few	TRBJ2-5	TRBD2	CASRLGTSAQETQYF	TGTGCCAGCAGGTTAGGGACTAGCGCTCAAGAGACCCAGTACTTC
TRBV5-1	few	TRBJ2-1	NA	CASSTGRGRTYNEQFF	TGCGCCAGCAGCACGGGTCGGGGCAGGACCTACAATGAGCAGTTCTTC
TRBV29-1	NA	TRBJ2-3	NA	CSVAGLNRTDTQYF	TGCAGCGTGGCAGGTCTAAACCGCACAGATACGCAGTATTTT
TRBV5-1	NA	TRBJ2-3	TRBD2	CASNLQAGADTQYF	TGCGCCAGCAACCTACAAGCGGGGGCAGATACGCAGTATTTT
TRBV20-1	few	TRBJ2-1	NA	CSASELFSYNEQFF	TGCAGTGCTAGCGAGCTCTTCTCCTACAATGAGCAGTTCTTC
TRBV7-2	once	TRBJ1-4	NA	CASSLFNEKLFF	TGTGCCAGCAGCTTGTTTAATGAAAAACTGTTTTTT
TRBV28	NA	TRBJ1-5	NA	CASTLDGGLGQPQHF	TGTGCCAGCACCTTAGACGGCGGCTTAGGGCAGCCCCAGCATTTT
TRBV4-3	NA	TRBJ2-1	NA	CASSQDGDSDEQFF	TGCGCCAGCAGCCAAGACGGGGACTCCGATGAGCAGTTCTTC
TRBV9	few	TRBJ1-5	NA	CASSRDNQPQHF	TGTGCCAGCAGCCGTGATAATCAGCCCCAGCATTTT
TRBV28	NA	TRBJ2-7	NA	CASSVPGRGSDEQYF	TGTGCCAGCAGTGTACCGGGACGGGGGTCCGACGAGCAGTACTTC
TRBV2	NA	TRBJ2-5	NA	CASRGRAVIQETQYF	TGTGCCAGCAGGGGGCGGGCAGTGATACAAGAGACCCAGTACTTC
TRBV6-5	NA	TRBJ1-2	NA	CASSADRWCGYTF	TGTGCCAGCAGCGCAGACAGGTGGTGTGGCTACACCTTC
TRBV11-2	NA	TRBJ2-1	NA	CASGPRVRSYNEQFF	TGTGCCAGCGGCCCCCGAGTTCGTTCCTACAATGAGCAGTTCTTC
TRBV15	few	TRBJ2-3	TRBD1	CATSRGDSFGTQYF	TGTGCCACCAGCAGAGGGGACAGCTTTGGTACGCAGTATTTT
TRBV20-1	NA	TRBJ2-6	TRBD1	CSARGGQGDIGANVLTF	TGCAGTGCTAGAGGAGGACAGGGGGATATTGGGGCCAACGTCCTGACTTTC
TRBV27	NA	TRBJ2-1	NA	CASSPQVLPHNEQFF	TGTGCCAGCAGTCCACAGGTACTTCCCCACAATGAGCAGTTCTTC
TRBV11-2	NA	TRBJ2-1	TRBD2	CASSSRASGGPPFF	TGTGCCAGCAGCTCCCGGGCTAGCGGGGGGCCCCCGTTCTTC
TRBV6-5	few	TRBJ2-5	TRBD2	CAMAGDSTHNEQYF	TGTGCCATGGCGGGGGACTCCACACACAATGAGCAGTACTTC